This TCR beta chain was captured by sequencing in a study of cytomegalovirus exposure and HLA in healthy donors. Turning to this clone: The antigen is unknown.

CDR1 and CDR2 from the germline V gene are SGHTA and FQGNSA. The V end was cut by 1 base, the J end by 0 bases, with 6 bases between. The CDR3 extends over 14 amino acids. The repertoire was sequenced with immunoSEQ multiplex PCR; TCRdb's copy has only in-frame clones and lacks some. The data hold fewer than 250,000 clones, with over 70% observed a single time. Donors were drawn from the approximately 130-subject validation cohort, separate from the roughly 670-subject first cohort. General study results and limits: There were a few CMV-associated chains whose specificity for CMV antigens was confirmed in vitro.

Sequencing was performed on PBMCs. This clonotype was obtained from a woman aged 25-40 years in good health and CMV-seropositive. The chain has TRBV7-2 and TRBJ1-2; D gene uncertain. This chain's CDR3 is CASSLDRANYGYTF. The CDR3 DNA is TGTGCCAGCAGCTTAGATAGAGCTAACTATGGCTACACCTTC.